This note documents a single T cell receptor (beta chain) sequence. This specimen belongs to a study of blood T cell repertoires in COVID-19. Only in-frame clones appear in the TCRdb table, and some are missing; sequencing was by immunoSEQ multiplex PCR. Here the sample spans 150,000 to 200,000 clones, 75% to 90% being singletons. The germline CDR1 and CDR2 sequences are KGHDR and SFDVKD. V shed 2 bases and J shed 6 bases, with 13 bases lying between them. There are 15 residues in the CDR3. Sequenced sample: peripheral blood. The origin of this receptor is a woman aged 70-85 years with COVID-19, enrolled during active disease. The rearrangement links TRBV24-1 to TRBJ2-1; D may be TRBD1 (6 bases). In DNA, the CDR3 is TGTGCCACCAGTGATTACGGCCAGGGGTCCAATGAGCAGTTCTTC. This gives the protein CATSDYGQGSNEQFF.